Sequencing of this TCR beta chain was carried out in a study of T-cell reconstitution after alpha-beta-depleted transplantation in children. Study-level results: Newly produced T cells mostly accounted for T-cell counts and diversity one year post-transplant.

Unique molecular identifiers were incorporated when the TCRbeta library was constructed. In TCRdb, the PCR reads were re-called with MiXCR into one record per CDR3 protein. The data show over 200,000 distinct CDR3 sequences, with about 8.7% seen just once and roughly a third held by the top ten. As concerns this clonotype: Its antigen is not known.

Germline-derived CDR1 and CDR2 are SGHTA and FQGNSA. V was clipped by 5 bases and J by 1 base; unmatched bases: 19. The CDR3 spans 21 residues. The material sequenced was PBMCs, mostly from graft donor cells, taken 360 days after TCRalphabeta/CD19-depleted stem cell transplant. The TCR sequence derives from a male patient under 10 years old who had a stem cell transplant for acute myeloid leukemia, so the T cells may come from the graft donor. The chain is built from TRBV7-2 and TRBJ2-2; 10 nucleotides align to TRBD2. Written as DNA, the CDR3 is TGTGCCAGCAGCCCGAGAAGAATAACCGGGACTAGCGCCTTGAACACCGGGGAGCTGTTTTTT. Its protein is CASSPRRITGTSALNTGELFF.